This paragraph reports one T cell receptor (beta chain). Its antigen is as yet unknown. Here immunoSEQ multiplex PCR was the method, and the copy in TCRdb shows in-frame clones only, minus some. The sample yields about 250,000 clones, roughly 85% seen once. This entry is derived from a study of Ad26.COV2.S vaccination and SARS-CoV-2 variants. Noted treatment: roughly 19 received Ad26.COV2.S at low or high dose, single or two shots; roughly 5 received placebo; per-sample allocation not given. After the first vaccine or placebo injection, samples were drawn on day 63. Looked up from germline, CDR1 is SGHDN and CDR2 is FVKESK. The CDR3 covers 15 residues. Trimming pared 5 bases from V and 6 bases from J, leaving 17 bases between. Study-level results: Overall T cell responses may have been underestimated by the analyses of TCR breadth and depth.

Sequenced here: peripheral blood, sampled in a trial of Ad26.COV2.S vaccine versus placebo. This TCR came from a person aged 18-65 years who received the Ad26.COV2.S COVID-19 vaccine or a placebo. The rearrangement uses TRBV14 and TRBJ2-1, with D possibly matching TRBD2 (6 bases). CDR3 amino acids: CASSARLDGGNEQFF. DNA for the CDR3: TGTGCCAGCAGCGCCCGACTAGATGGGGGCAATGAGCAGTTCTTC.